A selection of T cell receptor beta chains follows, all from one sample in a study of T cells in Graves' hyperthyroidism and ophthalmopathy. TCRdb re-called the multiplex PCR reads through MiXCR, storing one row per CDR3 protein. The profile shows more than 300,000 distinct CDR3 sequences, roughly 17% of them singletons. Sequencing was carried out using blood. The receptors were gathered from a woman in her twenties or thirties with Graves' hyperthyroidism that later progressed to Graves' ophthalmopathy. Each CDR3 is given with its conserved first and last residue. Each record gives: clone size, D gene, J gene, V gene, CDR3 protein, CDR3 DNA. The D gene is left open where the match is weak. Size is stated for part of the rows, as once, few or many counts, or as a class when the clone is expanded.

clone size: .; D gene: TRBD2; J gene: TRBJ2-7; V gene: TRBV2; CDR3 protein: CASSHPAGTSGSRYEQYF; CDR3 DNA: TGTGCCAGCAGTCATCCAGCCGGGACTAGCGGGAGTCGCTACGAGCAGTACTTC
clone size: many; D gene: TRBD2; J gene: TRBJ2-1; V gene: TRBV15; CDR3 protein: CATSRSSKDSGGRYNEQFF; CDR3 DNA: TGTGCCACCAGCAGGTCTAGCAAGGATTCGGGCGGGAGGTACAATGAGCAGTTCTTC
clone size: .; D gene: .; J gene: TRBJ1-1; V gene: TRBV19; CDR3 protein: CASSRSADSEYTEAFF; CDR3 DNA: TGTGCCAGTAGTAGGTCGGCAGACTCTGAGTACACTGAAGCTTTCTTT
clone size: many; D gene: .; J gene: TRBJ2-7; V gene: TRBV3-1; CDR3 protein: CASSQQYYEQYF; CDR3 DNA: TGTGCCAGCAGCCAACAGTACTACGAGCAGTACTTC
clone size: many; D gene: .; J gene: TRBJ2-7; V gene: TRBV3-1; CDR3 protein: CASSERKVSYEQYF; CDR3 DNA: TGTGCCAGCAGCGAAAGGAAGGTCTCCTACGAGCAGTACTTC
clone size: .; D gene: .; J gene: TRBJ1-1; V gene: TRBV30; CDR3 protein: CAWGGEGVEAFF; CDR3 DNA: TGTGCCTGGGGGGGAGAGGGGGTTGAAGCTTTCTTT
clone size: .; D gene: .; J gene: TRBJ2-7; V gene: TRBV2; CDR3 protein: CASSVNRATYEQYF; CDR3 DNA: TGTGCCAGCAGTGTGAACAGGGCTACCTACGAGCAGTACTTC
clone size: many; D gene: TRBD2; J gene: TRBJ2-1; V gene: TRBV12-3/TRBV12-4; CDR3 protein: CASSSVLAGGRFLNEQFF; CDR3 DNA: TGTGCCAGCAGTTCAGTCCTAGCGGGGGGGCGTTTCCTCAATGAGCAGTTCTTC
clone size: many; D gene: TRBD1; J gene: TRBJ2-3; V gene: TRBV29-1; CDR3 protein: CSVADRGMDTQYF; CDR3 DNA: TGCAGCGTTGCGGACAGGGGTATGGATACGCAGTATTTT
clone size: .; D gene: .; J gene: TRBJ2-1; V gene: TRBV7-9; CDR3 protein: CASSLAGGLNEQFF; CDR3 DNA: TGTGCCAGCAGCTTAGCGGGAGGTTTAAATGAGCAGTTCTTC
clone size: many; D gene: TRBD1; J gene: TRBJ1-1; V gene: TRBV11-2; CDR3 protein: CASSRGTGFTEAFF; CDR3 DNA: TGTGCCAGCAGCCGAGGGACAGGGTTCACTGAAGCTTTCTTT
clone size: many; D gene: .; J gene: TRBJ2-1; V gene: TRBV7-8; CDR3 protein: CASSLLSASDDNEQFF; CDR3 DNA: TGTGCCAGCAGCTTACTTTCGGCTAGCGATGACAATGAGCAGTTCTTC
clone size: few; D gene: .; J gene: TRBJ2-3; V gene: TRBV7-9; CDR3 protein: CASSSNSGARDTQYF; CDR3 DNA: TGTGCCAGCAGCTCTAATAGCGGAGCCCGAGATACGCAGTATTTT
clone size: few; D gene: .; J gene: TRBJ1-4; V gene: TRBV7-9; CDR3 protein: CASSLSGEKLFF; CDR3 DNA: TGTGCCAGCAGCTTATCCGGAGAAAAACTGTTTTTT
clone size: .; D gene: .; J gene: TRBJ1-1; V gene: TRBV5-4; CDR3 protein: CASSLEVGRGTEAFF; CDR3 DNA: TGTGCCAGCAGCTTGGAAGTAGGGAGGGGGACTGAAGCTTTCTTT
clone size: few; D gene: .; J gene: TRBJ1-1; V gene: TRBV28; CDR3 protein: CASSVRGADTEAFF; CDR3 DNA: TGTGCCAGCAGCGTTCGGGGGGCCGATACTGAAGCTTTCTTT
clone size: few; D gene: TRBD1; J gene: TRBJ2-7; V gene: TRBV19; CDR3 protein: CASSTRQGVYEQYF; CDR3 DNA: TGTGCCAGTAGTACGAGACAGGGGGTCTACGAGCAGTACTTC
clone size: .; D gene: .; J gene: TRBJ2-5; V gene: TRBV6-1; CDR3 protein: CAGNIGPQNQETQYF; CDR3 DNA: TGTGCCGGCAATATCGGGCCTCAAAACCAAGAGACCCAGTACTTC
clone size: many; D gene: TRBD2; J gene: TRBJ2-3; V gene: TRBV12-3/TRBV12-4; CDR3 protein: CASSLIVGSASGNPDTQYF; CDR3 DNA: TGTGCCAGCAGTTTAATCGTCGGTTCTGCTAGCGGGAACCCAGATACGCAGTATTTT
clone size: many; D gene: TRBD1; J gene: TRBJ1-2; V gene: TRBV12-3/TRBV12-4; CDR3 protein: CASIRQGVSEGYTF; CDR3 DNA: TGTGCCAGCATCCGACAGGGGGTTTCCGAGGGCTACACCTTC
clone size: many; D gene: .; J gene: TRBJ2-7; V gene: TRBV5-1; CDR3 protein: CASSLGQNEQYF; CDR3 DNA: TGCGCCAGCAGCTTGGGACAAAACGAGCAGTACTTC
clone size: .; D gene: TRBD2; J gene: TRBJ2-5; V gene: TRBV18; CDR3 protein: CASSPVVAGSQETQYF; CDR3 DNA: TGTGCCAGCTCACCAGTGGTAGCGGGGAGCCAAGAGACCCAGTACTTC
clone size: .; D gene: .; J gene: TRBJ1-5; V gene: TRBV19; CDR3 protein: CASSIIGGGQPQHF; CDR3 DNA: TGTGCCAGTAGTATAATCGGGGGAGGTCAGCCCCAGCATTTT
clone size: .; D gene: .; J gene: TRBJ2-1; V gene: TRBV11-2; CDR3 protein: CASSLMGLSAYNEQFF; CDR3 DNA: TGTGCCAGCAGCTTAATGGGACTGTCCGCCTACAATGAGCAGTTCTTC
clone size: once; D gene: .; J gene: TRBJ1-6; V gene: TRBV11-3; CDR3 protein: CASSLDRSAPLHF; CDR3 DNA: TGTGCCAGCAGCTTAGATCGGAGTGCACCCCTCCACTTT
clone size: .; D gene: TRBD2; J gene: TRBJ2-7; V gene: TRBV10-3; CDR3 protein: CATGNRGGLWNEQYF; CDR3 DNA: TGTGCCACCGGAAACCGGGGGGGGCTATGGAACGAGCAGTACTTC
clone size: .; D gene: TRBD1; J gene: TRBJ1-1; V gene: TRBV4-1; CDR3 protein: CASSLRTGQKTEAFF; CDR3 DNA: TGCGCCAGCAGCCTCAGGACAGGGCAGAAAACTGAAGCTTTCTTT
clone size: many; D gene: .; J gene: TRBJ1-5; V gene: TRBV12-3/TRBV12-4; CDR3 protein: CASSFMEAQPQHF; CDR3 DNA: TGTGCCAGCAGCTTTATGGAAGCCCAGCCCCAGCATTTT
clone size: few; D gene: .; J gene: TRBJ1-1; V gene: TRBV29-1; CDR3 protein: CSVDDSYKFSPEAFF; CDR3 DNA: TGCAGCGTTGATGATAGCTACAAGTTCAGTCCTGAAGCTTTCTTT
clone size: few; D gene: .; J gene: TRBJ2-1; V gene: TRBV7-7; CDR3 protein: CASSFDVLAYNEQFF; CDR3 DNA: TGTGCCAGCAGCTTCGACGTTCTAGCCTACAATGAGCAGTTCTTC
clone size: .; D gene: .; J gene: TRBJ2-5; V gene: TRBV11-3; CDR3 protein: CASSLEVHRVTQYF; CDR3 DNA: TGTGCCAGCAGCTTAGAGGTCCACCGGGTGACCCAGTACTTC
clone size: .; D gene: .; J gene: TRBJ2-1; V gene: TRBV19; CDR3 protein: CASSPHYNNEQFF; CDR3 DNA: TGTGCCAGTAGTCCCCACTATAACAATGAGCAGTTCTTC
clone size: once; D gene: .; J gene: TRBJ2-5; V gene: TRBV30; CDR3 protein: CAWSGTLGGEETQYF; CDR3 DNA: TGTGCCTGGAGTGGGACCCTAGGTGGTGAAGAGACCCAGTACTTC
clone size: few; D gene: .; J gene: TRBJ1-1; V gene: TRBV19; CDR3 protein: CASSMETLNAEAFF; CDR3 DNA: TGTGCCAGTAGTATGGAGACACTGAACGCTGAAGCTTTCTTT
clone size: .; D gene: .; J gene: TRBJ2-1; V gene: TRBV11-1; CDR3 protein: CASSLASASLQGEQFF; CDR3 DNA: TGTGCCAGCAGCTTAGCGTCGGCCTCCCTACAGGGTGAGCAGTTCTTC
clone size: few; D gene: .; J gene: TRBJ1-5; V gene: TRBV10-1; CDR3 protein: CASSDSGLSNQPQHF; CDR3 DNA: TGCGCCAGCAGTGACTCAGGGCTTAGCAATCAGCCCCAGCATTTT
clone size: few; D gene: .; J gene: TRBJ2-7; V gene: TRBV4-2; CDR3 protein: CASSLRENFQSSYEQYF; CDR3 DNA: TGTGCCAGCAGCCTCAGGGAAAACTTTCAAAGCTCCTACGAGCAGTACTTC
clone size: many; D gene: TRBD1; J gene: TRBJ2-7; V gene: TRBV7-9; CDR3 protein: CASSPGQPIYEQYF; CDR3 DNA: TGTGCCAGCAGCCCGGGACAGCCCATTTACGAGCAGTACTTC
clone size: .; D gene: .; J gene: TRBJ2-4; V gene: TRBV29-1; CDR3 protein: CSVEAMVPSNIQYF; CDR3 DNA: TGCAGCGTTGAAGCCATGGTGCCTAGCAACATTCAGTACTTC
clone size: many; D gene: .; J gene: TRBJ1-2; V gene: TRBV11-1; CDR3 protein: CASSLNPTGAYGYTF; CDR3 DNA: TGTGCCAGCAGCTTAAATCCGACAGGAGCCTATGGCTACACCTTC
clone size: .; D gene: .; J gene: TRBJ1-4; V gene: TRBV7-8; CDR3 protein: CASSFHAPTGYEKLFF; CDR3 DNA: TGTGCCAGCAGCTTTCACGCCCCTACAGGGTATGAAAAACTGTTTTTT
clone size: many; D gene: .; J gene: TRBJ1-2; V gene: TRBV27; CDR3 protein: CASSLNGRWPGYTF; CDR3 DNA: TGTGCCAGCAGTTTAAACGGCAGGTGGCCTGGCTACACCTTC
clone size: .; D gene: TRBD2; J gene: TRBJ2-1; V gene: TRBV7-8; CDR3 protein: CASRLAGGGNEQFF; CDR3 DNA: TGTGCCAGCAGGCTAGCGGGAGGGGGCAATGAGCAGTTCTTC
clone size: .; D gene: .; J gene: TRBJ2-7; V gene: TRBV18; CDR3 protein: CASSHNAGPTYEQYF; CDR3 DNA: TGTGCCAGCTCACACAATGCGGGACCCACCTACGAGCAGTACTTC
clone size: few; D gene: .; J gene: TRBJ2-7; V gene: TRBV29-1; CDR3 protein: CSVESGADYEQYF; CDR3 DNA: TGCAGCGTTGAATCGGGCGCAGATTACGAGCAGTACTTC
clone size: many; D gene: TRBD2; J gene: TRBJ2-7; V gene: TRBV19; CDR3 protein: CASGLAGTPYEQYF; CDR3 DNA: TGTGCCAGCGGACTAGCGGGTACACCCTACGAGCAGTACTTC
clone size: many; D gene: TRBD1; J gene: TRBJ1-1; V gene: TRBV6-1; CDR3 protein: CASNIDRGLNTEAFF; CDR3 DNA: TGTGCCAGCAACATAGACAGGGGCCTGAACACTGAAGCTTTCTTT
clone size: few; D gene: .; J gene: TRBJ1-2; V gene: TRBV5-6; CDR3 protein: CASSKDTYYGYTF; CDR3 DNA: TGTGCCAGCAGCAAAGACACATACTATGGCTACACCTTC
clone size: many; D gene: .; J gene: TRBJ1-5; V gene: TRBV6-1; CDR3 protein: CASSDHGLTYSNQPQHF; CDR3 DNA: TGTGCCAGCAGTGATCACGGACTTACGTATAGCAATCAGCCCCAGCATTTT
clone size: many; D gene: TRBD2; J gene: TRBJ2-3; V gene: TRBV25-1; CDR3 protein: CASSPLRRAGDDDTQYF; CDR3 DNA: TGTGCCAGCAGTCCCCTCAGACGGGCGGGAGACGACGATACGCAGTATTTT
clone size: .; D gene: TRBD2; J gene: TRBJ2-7; V gene: TRBV11-2; CDR3 protein: CTSSPGRGRVSYEQYF; CDR3 DNA: TGTACCAGCAGCCCCGGCCGGGGGAGGGTATCCTACGAGCAGTACTTC
clone size: .; D gene: .; J gene: TRBJ2-3; V gene: TRBV19; CDR3 protein: CATFGLGGPSISTQYF; CDR3 DNA: TGTGCCACCTTTGGCCTAGGTGGGCCATCCATATCTACGCAGTATTTT
clone size: few; D gene: .; J gene: TRBJ2-7; V gene: TRBV5-1; CDR3 protein: CASSSREYEQYF; CDR3 DNA: TGCGCCAGCAGCTCTAGAGAATACGAGCAGTACTTC
clone size: many; D gene: .; J gene: TRBJ1-6; V gene: TRBV13; CDR3 protein: CASSLGKLNSPLHF; CDR3 DNA: TGTGCCAGCAGCTTAGGAAAACTTAATTCACCCCTCCACTTT
clone size: few; D gene: .; J gene: TRBJ2-7; V gene: TRBV5-1; CDR3 protein: CASSQPIDSYEQYF; CDR3 DNA: TGCGCCAGCAGCCAGCCGATCGACTCCTACGAGCAGTACTTC
clone size: many; D gene: .; J gene: TRBJ2-6; V gene: TRBV6-1; CDR3 protein: CATGDSGANVLTF; CDR3 DNA: TGTGCCACCGGGGACTCTGGGGCCAACGTCCTGACTTTC
clone size: .; D gene: .; J gene: TRBJ2-2; V gene: TRBV4-1; CDR3 protein: CASSQFQLGWNTGELFF; CDR3 DNA: TGCGCCAGCAGCCAATTTCAACTAGGTTGGAACACCGGGGAGCTGTTTTTT
clone size: many; D gene: TRBD2; J gene: TRBJ2-1; V gene: TRBV2; CDR3 protein: CASRAHSGSSYNEQFF; CDR3 DNA: TGTGCCAGCAGAGCGCATAGCGGGAGTAGTTACAATGAGCAGTTCTTC
clone size: .; D gene: TRBD2; J gene: TRBJ2-1; V gene: TRBV6-5; CDR3 protein: CASSYSSGSGTGFDEQFF; CDR3 DNA: TGTGCCAGCAGTTACTCGAGTGGTAGCGGGACCGGTTTCGATGAGCAGTTCTTC